This TCR beta chain came from a study of cytomegalovirus exposure and HLA in healthy donors. Broader study findings: Differences between HLA loci emerged in a later analysis of TCR association rates, with DRB1 most and HLA-C fewest. Per published reports, the classifier diagnosed cytomegalovirus status with high specificity and sensitivity. Later analysis revealed greater clonal expansion in HLA-associated TCR beta chains than in equally common others.

For this clone: No antigen is known for it.

Germline CDR1 reads MNHEY; CDR2 reads SMNVEV (reference sequence). The CDR3 length is 15 residues. V was pared by 5 bases and J by 4 bases, with 3 bases of the junction left unmatched. 60 Vbeta and 13 Jbeta primers were used in PCR. Method: immunoSEQ multiplex PCR; TCRdb's copy keeps in-frame clones and lacks some. The table includes 150,000 to 200,000 clones, over 65% detected once. V is TRBV27 and J is TRBJ2-3; 13 bases fit TRBD2. The sequenced sample consisted of PBMCs. This receptor was identified in a man aged 18 to 30 in good health and CMV-seronegative. The CDR3 sequence: CASSMGLAGPDTQYF. The CDR3 DNA reads TGTGCCAGCAGTATGGGACTAGCGGGGCCAGATACGCAGTATTTT.